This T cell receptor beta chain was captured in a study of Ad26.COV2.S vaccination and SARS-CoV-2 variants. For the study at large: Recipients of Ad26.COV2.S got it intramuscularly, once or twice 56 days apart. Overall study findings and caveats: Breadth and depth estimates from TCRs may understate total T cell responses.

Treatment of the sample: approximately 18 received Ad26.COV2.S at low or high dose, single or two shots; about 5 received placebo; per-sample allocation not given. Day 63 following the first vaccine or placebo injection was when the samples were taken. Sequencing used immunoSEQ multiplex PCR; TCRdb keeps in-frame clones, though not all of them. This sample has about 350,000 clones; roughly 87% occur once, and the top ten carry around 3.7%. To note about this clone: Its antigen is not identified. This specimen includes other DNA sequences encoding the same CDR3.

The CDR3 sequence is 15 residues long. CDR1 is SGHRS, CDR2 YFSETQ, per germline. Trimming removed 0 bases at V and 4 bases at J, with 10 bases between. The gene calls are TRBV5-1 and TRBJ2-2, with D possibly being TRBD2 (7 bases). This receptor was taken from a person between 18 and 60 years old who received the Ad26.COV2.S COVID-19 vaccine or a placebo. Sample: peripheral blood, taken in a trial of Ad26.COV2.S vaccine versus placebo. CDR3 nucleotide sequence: TGCGCCAGCAGCTTGGAGGGGGGGCGCACCGGGGAGCTGTTTTTT. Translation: CASSLEGGRTGELFF.